This TCR beta chain originates from a study of control samples from healthy donors and cancer patients. The method was immunoSEQ multiplex PCR; TCRdb's version includes in-frame clones alone and lacks a portion of them. Of fewer than 200,000 clones listed, 85% to 95% were seen once; the top ten hold more than 1.4%. The CDR3 runs 16 residues. The V end was cut by 4 bases, the J end by 2 bases, with 17 bases between. Per germline, CDR1 SGDLS and CDR2 YYNGEE. The receptor was isolated from a young man in good health. The chain employs TRBV9 and TRBJ2-3; tentatively, D is TRBD2 (5 bases). The sequencing input was blood. The CDR3 spells CASSPGLRGNTDTQYF. CDR3 nucleotide sequence: TGTGCCAGCAGCCCAGGACTCCGGGGAAACACAGATACGCAGTATTTT.